The rows below give T cell receptor beta chains drawn from one sample of a study of CD8 T cells in Susac syndrome. TCRdb reanalysed the immunoSEQ multiplex PCR reads using MiXCR and keeps one entry per CDR3 protein. The profile shows some 190,000 distinct CDR3 sequences, under 95% of them singletons. Material for sequencing was CD4+ T cells from PBMCs. The receptors were gathered from a human donor in good health. The CDR3 runs from the conserved cysteine through the conserved F or W. Each record gives: clone size, D gene, V gene, J gene, CDR3 DNA, CDR3 protein. The D gene is left open where the match is weak. Rows give clone size only sometimes, using once, few, many, or a class for an expanded clone.

>.|.|TRBV5-1|TRBJ1-1
TGCGCCAGCAAAATGGAAATGAACACTGAAGCTTTCTTT
CASKMEMNTEAFF
>.|.|TRBV29-1|TRBJ1-4
TGCAGCGTTGAATCCCCGACAGGTGAAAAACTGTTTTTT
CSVESPTGEKLFF
>once|TRBD1|TRBV24-1|TRBJ2-3
TGTGCCACCAGGGGGACAGCGGCCGGCAGCACAGATACGCAGTATTTT
CATRGTAAGSTDTQYF
>.|TRBD1|TRBV29-1|TRBJ1-1
TGCAGCGTAACACAGGGGTCTGGGAACACTGAAGCTTTCTTT
CSVTQGSGNTEAFF
>.|TRBD2|TRBV20-1|TRBJ2-3
TGCAGTAGTGGACTAGCGGGGGCCCATACGCAGTATTTT
CSSGLAGAHTQYF
>.|TRBD2|TRBV12-3/TRBV12-4|TRBJ2-5
TGTGCCAGCACCGCCGGGACTAGCGGGGGAGAGACCCAGTACTTC
CASTAGTSGGETQYF
>.|.|TRBV29-1|TRBJ1-5
TGCAGCGTTCGGTCTGACTTTGGCAATCAGCCCCAGCATTTT
CSVRSDFGNQPQHF
>.|TRBD2|TRBV3-1|TRBJ2-1
TGTGCCAGCAGCCAAGGACTAGCGGGGGGGCTGGTTGAGCAGTTCTTC
CASSQGLAGGLVEQFF
>.|.|TRBV28|TRBJ1-5
TGTGCCAGCAGCCCCGATAGTCTGTACGATCAGCCCCAGCATTTT
CASSPDSLYDQPQHF
>.|TRBD2|TRBV19|TRBJ2-1
TGTGCCAGTACCGGGGGGGGCGCCACCAATGAGCAGTTCTTC
CASTGGGATNEQFF
>.|.|TRBV19|TRBJ1-2
TGTGCCAGTAGTAATTTAGACCCGGCCATCTGGGGCTACACCTTC
CASSNLDPAIWGYTF
>.|TRBD1|TRBV24-1|TRBJ2-5
TGTGCCATCGGACAGGGAGCGGTGGAAGAGACCCAGTACTTC
CAIGQGAVEETQYF
>.|.|TRBV7-3|TRBJ2-6
TGTGCCAGCAGCCTGACGGTTCAGGGGGCCAACGTCCTGACTTTC
CASSLTVQGANVLTF
>.|TRBD1|TRBV27|TRBJ1-4
TGTGCCAGCAGTTTAGGAGGGACAGGGTTTCGGAAACTGTTTTTT
CASSLGGTGFRKLFF
>.|.|TRBV30|TRBJ2-2
TGTGCCTCGCACCCCAGGGGTACGAACACCGGGGAGCTGTTTTTT
CASHPRGTNTGELFF
>.|.|TRBV6-6|TRBJ2-7
TGTGCCAGCAGCCGCCAACAGGTCTTATCCTACGAGCAGTACTTC
CASSRQQVLSYEQYF